These 32 T cell receptor beta chains originate from one sample sequenced in a study of T cell changes during pregnancy in multiple sclerosis. TCRdb's copy holds only in-frame clones and misses some; the assay was immunoSEQ multiplex PCR. The data hold some 38,000 clones, with nearly 90% observed a single time. The material sequenced was CD4+ T cells from peripheral blood mononuclear cells, taken in the second trimester of pregnancy. The origin of the receptors is a female donor with multiple sclerosis, enrolled in a pregnancy study.

V and J are TRBV5-4 and TRBJ2-1; weak D call: TRBD1 (5 bases). The CDR3 runs 14 residues. V lost 4 bases and J 3 bases, leaving 11 bases between the germline ends. Per the germline V gene, CDR1 is SGHNT and CDR2 is YYREEE (reference sequence). CDR3 nucleotide sequence: TGTGCCAGCAGCGGACACAGCATCTACAATGAGCAGTTCTTC. Translation: CASSGHSIYNEQFF.

The CDR3 here is CASSLVAGVYNEQFF. The CDR3 coding sequence is TGTGCCAGCAGCTTAGTAGCGGGGGTTTACAATGAGCAGTTCTTC. The genes are TRBV7-2 and TRBJ2-1; 9 nucleotides line up with TRBD2. With 1 base clipped from V and 4 bases from J, the junction kept 2 bases outside the gene matches. This CDR3 spans 15 amino acids. Germline V gene data show CDR1 as SGHTA and CDR2 as FQGNSA.

The V and J genes are TRBV6-1 and TRBJ2-1; D is unclear. V lost 4 bases and J lost 9, with 13 bases in between. The germline CDR1 and CDR2 sequences are MNHNS and SASEGT. This CDR3 is built from 13 residues. CDR3 in DNA: TGTGCCAGCAGTGGGAGCCCAACGGGTGAGCAGTTCTTC. Protein product: CASSGSPTGEQFF.

The chain has TRBV15 and TRBJ2-7; 8 bases map to TRBD2. This CDR3 comprises 13 residues. The V gene end was trimmed by 4 bases and the J gene end by 6 bases; junction bases not matched to a gene: 5. Germline CDR1 reads LNHNV; CDR2 reads YYDKDF (reference sequence). CDR3: CATSKISGSEQYF. Here the CDR3 DNA reads TGTGCCACCAGCAAAATAAGCGGGAGCGAGCAGTACTTC.

This chain uses TRBV5-6 with TRBJ2-3, with 8 nucleotides matching TRBD1. The CDR3 is 16 residues long. The J segment lost 0 bases and the V segment lost 4 bases, leaving 7 bases of the junction unmatched. The V gene's germline CDR1 is SGHDT and CDR2 YYEEEE. The CDR3 DNA follows: TGTGCCAGCAGCCCGAGGACAGGGCCTAGCACAGATACGCAGTATTTT. Its translation: CASSPRTGPSTDTQYF.

The count of this clone is one. J is TRBJ2-1 and V is TRBV10-3, with 8 bases matching TRBD1. V shed 8 bases and J 4 bases; nucleotides not matched to a gene: 19. This CDR3 contains 18 residues. Germline assignment: CDR1 ENHRY and CDR2 SYGVKD. The CDR3 sequence is CAIGGDRPPKATYNEQFF. In DNA, the CDR3 is TGTGCCATCGGAGGGGACAGGCCGCCAAAGGCCACTTACAATGAGCAGTTCTTC.

The rearrangement uses TRBV30 and TRBJ2-3; 13 positions agree with TRBD2. Germline loops: CDR1 GTSNPN, CDR2 SVGIG (reference sequence). With V trimmed by 6 bases and J by 10 bases, 7 bases remained unmatched. The CDR3 runs to 13 residues. The CDR3 loop is CACSGTSGISQYF. DNA for the CDR3: TGTGCCTGCTCCGGGACTAGCGGGATTTCGCAGTATTTT.

V is TRBV28 and J is TRBJ2-7, with 9 bases fitting TRBD1. J gave up 5 bases and V 3 bases, and 8 bases lay outside the gene matches. Germline V gives CDR1 MDHEN, CDR2 SYDVKM. The CDR3 extends over 15 amino acids. The CDR3 loop is CASSFADRGFNEQYF. CDR3 bases: TGTGCCAGCAGTTTTGCAGACAGGGGGTTCAACGAGCAGTACTTC.

The chain joins TRBV7-2 to TRBJ2-7; possible D gene TRBD1, 5 bases. CDR1 SGHTA and CDR2 FQGNSA come from the germline V gene. V lost 3 bases to trimming and J lost 6 bases, with 18 bases between them. The CDR3 loop spans 15 amino acids. DNA of the CDR3: TGTGCCAGCAGCTTGACCGACAGTGCATGGGGCGAGCAGTACTTC. It codes for CASSLTDSAWGEQYF.

This clone was seen a single time. V is TRBV5-6 and J is TRBJ2-7, with 12 bases identical to TRBD2. Germline values: CDR1 SGHDT, CDR2 YYEEEE. The junction had 2 bases not matched to a gene; V was cut back by 0 bases and J by 4 bases. This CDR3 comprises 15 residues. CDR3 sequence: CASSLGTSGKYEQYF. The CDR3 DNA reads TGTGCCAGCAGCTTGGGGACTAGCGGGAAGTACGAGCAGTACTTC. Full variable domain (outside the CDR3, taken from reference TRBV5-6 and TRBJ2-7): DAGVTQSPTHLIKTRGQQVTLRCSPKSGHDTVSWYQQALGQGPQFIFQYYEEEERQRGNFPDRFSGHQFPNYSSELNVNALLLGDSALYLCASSLGTSGKYEQYFGPGTRLTVT.

This sequence joins TRBV5-4 and TRBJ1-5; D is unclear. Germline V gene data show CDR1 as SGHNT and CDR2 as YYREEE (reference sequence). This CDR3 region has 16 residues. Trimming shortened V by 5 bases and J by 2 bases, and 17 bases separated the two germline ends. The DNA for the CDR3 is TGTGCCAGCAGTCAAGAGGAATCCTTGGGCAATCAGCCCCAGCATTTT. Its translation is CASSQEESLGNQPQHF.

The V and J genes are TRBV5-1 and TRBJ2-5, with TRBD2 matching 9 bases. The DNA end lines up better with TRBJ2-7; the J call may be wrong. CDR3 length equals 16 residues. Germline V gene lookup returns CDR1 SGHRS and CDR2 YFSETQ. CDR3 DNA: TGCGCCAGCAGCATATTTAGCGGGAGAGGCCGGGACGAGCAGTACTTC. It encodes CASSIFSGRGRDEQYF.

V is TRBV29-1 and J is TRBJ2-1; the match to TRBD1 covers 9 bases. Germline trimming cut 0 bases from V and 4 bases from J; bases unmatched to any gene: 10. Germline V gives CDR1 SQVTM, CDR2 ANQGSEA. The CDR3 runs 17 residues. The chain's CDR3 is CSVEEQITGGAYNEQFF. In DNA form, the CDR3 reads TGCAGCGTTGAAGAACAAATTACAGGGGGCGCTTACAATGAGCAGTTCTTC.

This rearrangement joins TRBV6-5 to TRBJ2-7; TRBD1 matches 9 bases. J gave up 3 bases and V 8 bases, and 5 bases lay outside the gene matches. The CDR3 covers 13 residues. Germline CDR1 reads MNHEY; CDR2 reads SVGAGI. This chain's CDR3 is CASRGTGNYEQYF. The CDR3 region has the DNA TGTGCCAGCCGCGGGACAGGGAACTACGAGCAGTACTTC.

This sequence joins TRBV25-1 and TRBJ2-3; D gene unclear. V was shortened by 2 bases and J by 1 base, with 10 bases between the two germline ends. This CDR3 spans 15 amino acids. The germline gives CDR1 MGHDK, CDR2 SYGVNS. The CDR3 reads CASSEAASGTDTQYF. In DNA, the CDR3 is TGTGCCAGCAGTGAAGCGGCGTCTGGCACAGATACGCAGTATTTT.

V gene TRBV5-5 combines with J gene TRBJ1-1; D remains unclear. Trimming took off 1 base at V and 3 bases at J, with 7 bases between the two ends. Germline V gene lookup returns CDR1 SGHKS and CDR2 YYEKEE (reference sequence). The CDR3 is 13 residues long. The CDR3 sequence: CASSLRRDTEAFF. The CDR3 DNA reads TGTGCCAGCAGCTTGCGTAGAGACACTGAAGCTTTCTTT.

The rearrangement links TRBV9 to TRBJ2-1; 10 bases fit TRBD2. The CDR3 consists of 15 residues. Germline V gene data show CDR1 as SGDLS and CDR2 as YYNGEE. Trimming took 0 bases from V and 9 from J; bases not matched to a gene: 6. The CDR3 is CASSVGLAGEGEQFF. The CDR3 DNA sequence: TGTGCCAGCAGCGTAGGGCTAGCGGGAGAGGGTGAGCAGTTCTTC.

The CDR3 region is CASSRTQLTDTQYF. Written as DNA, the CDR3 is TGTGCCAGCAGCAGGACACAATTAACAGATACGCAGTATTTT. V gene TRBV7-2 combines with J gene TRBJ2-3; D is perhaps TRBD1 (5 bases). This CDR3 has 14 amino acids. V was trimmed by 5 bases and J by 3 bases, leaving 12 bases between them. From germline, CDR1 is SGHTA and CDR2 FQGNSA.

The chain employs TRBV11-1 and TRBJ1-1; 11 bases align to TRBD1. The CDR3 is 15 residues long. V lost 3 bases to trimming and J lost 5 bases; unmatched junction nucleotides: 5. In germline, CDR1 is SGHAT, CDR2 FQDESV (reference sequence). The CDR3 DNA reads as TGTGCCAGCAGCTTTGGGGACAGGGGGGCAACTGAAGCTTTCTTT. Its translation is CASSFGDRGATEAFF.

This sequence joins TRBV2 and TRBJ2-2; possible D gene TRBD2, 5 bases. V lost 7 bases and J lost 4, with 13 bases in between. There are 14 residues in the CDR3. The germline V gene has CDR1 SNHLY and CDR2 FYNNEI. In DNA form, the CDR3 reads TGTGCCAGCAAATGGACTGCCCTCACCGGGGAGCTGTTTTTT. This sequence encodes CASKWTALTGELFF.

A few counts support this clone. The rearrangement joins TRBV4-1 to TRBJ2-1; D possibly corresponds to TRBD2 (6 bases). The CDR3 has 14 residues. CDR1 is MGHRA and CDR2 is YSYEKL in the germline V gene. V was shortened by 0 bases and J by 4 bases, with 7 bases between the two germline ends. This chain's CDR3 is CASSQEGGYNEQFF. In nucleotides, the CDR3 is TGCGCCAGCAGCCAAGAGGGGGGTTACAATGAGCAGTTCTTC.

The V call is TRBV6-5, the J call TRBJ2-1; the D gene is possibly TRBD2 (5 bases). The germline V gene has CDR1 MNHEY and CDR2 SVGAGI. V was clipped by 2 bases and J by 9 bases, with 20 bases between them. The CDR3 totals 16 residues. CDR3 amino acids: CASSYTPGLGKGEQFF. Written as DNA, the CDR3 is TGTGCCAGCAGTTACACACCCGGACTGGGGAAGGGTGAGCAGTTCTTC.

The chain is built from TRBV27 and TRBJ2-1; a weak D match, TRBD2 (6 bases). Germline V lookup: CDR1 MNHEY, CDR2 SMNVEV (reference sequence). The CDR3 is made up of 13 amino acids. The V end was cut by 8 bases, the J end by 2 bases, with 10 bases between. The CDR3 DNA reads TGTGCCAGCGGGACTCCTCCCTACAATGAGCAGTTCTTC. The encoded protein is CASGTPPYNEQFF.

The chain links TRBV7-2 to TRBJ2-5, with 7 nucleotides matching TRBD2. The CDR3 consists of 14 residues. V trimming: 6 bases; J trimming: 1 base; junction bases outside the gene matches: 5. Germline lookup yields CDR1 SGHTA and CDR2 FQGNSA. The CDR3 nucleotides are TGTGCCAGCAGAGTGGCGGGAGCCCAAGAGACCCAGTACTTC. Translation gives CASRVAGAQETQYF.

The V call is TRBV14, the J call TRBJ1-1, with D possibly TRBD1 on 6 matching bases. Per the germline V gene, CDR1 is SGHDN and CDR2 is FVKESK. Trimming pared 4 bases from V and 5 bases from J, leaving 17 bases between. The CDR3 totals 15 residues. In DNA, the CDR3 is TGTGCCAGCAGCCTAGGGGGGGGGATCGTGACTGAAGCTTTCTTT. Translated, it gives CASSLGGGIVTEAFF.

The CDR3 DNA reads TGTGCCAGCAGTTTAGCGGGGGGCACAGATACGCAGTATTTT. Residues: CASSLAGGTDTQYF. This chain uses TRBV28 with TRBJ2-3; 7 bases agree with TRBD2. V dropped 2 bases and J dropped 1; count of bases not matched to a gene: 0. CDR1 MDHEN and CDR2 SYDVKM come from the germline V gene. The CDR3 has 14 amino acids.

The chain uses TRBV25-1 and TRBJ1-5; 8 nucleotides line up with TRBD1. The V gene's germline CDR1 is MGHDK and CDR2 SYGVNS. With V trimmed by 4 bases and J by 6 bases, 5 bases remained unmatched. CDR3 length: 14 residues. The chain's CDR3 is CASSGTGNGQPQHF. CDR3 DNA: TGTGCCAGCAGTGGGACAGGGAATGGTCAGCCCCAGCATTTT.

The chain has TRBV28 and TRBJ2-2; a weak D match, TRBD2 (7 bases). This CDR3 has 14 amino acids. The V gene's germline CDR1 is MDHEN and CDR2 SYDVKM. V was cut by 8 bases and J by 3 bases, with 13 bases left in between. CDR3 loop: CASGKGGDTGELFF. The CDR3 nucleotides are TGTGCCAGCGGGAAAGGGGGGGACACCGGGGAGCTGTTTTTT.

The chain has TRBV5-4 and TRBJ2-3; 7 bases are shared with TRBD1. The V gene's germline CDR1 is SGHNT and CDR2 YYREEE (reference sequence). The J segment lost 0 bases and the V segment lost 5 bases, leaving 9 bases of the junction unmatched. The CDR3 length is 16 residues. This CDR3 is CASRMGDRASTDTQYF. The CDR3, as DNA: TGTGCCAGCAGGATGGGGGACAGAGCTAGCACAGATACGCAGTATTTT.

CDR3 loop: CASSLETGRNQPQHF. As DNA, the CDR3 is TGTGCCAGCAGCTTAGAGACAGGAAGAAATCAGCCCCAGCATTTT. The V gene is TRBV7-2, the J gene TRBJ1-5, with D possibly matching TRBD1 (6 bases). The germline CDR1 and CDR2 sequences are SGHTA and FQGNSA. V lost 1 base and J 4 bases, leaving 11 bases between the germline ends. The CDR3 is 15 residues long.

This clone is medium-sized by share. The gene calls are TRBV19 and TRBJ1-1; TRBD1 matches 10 bases. The CDR3 sequence is 18 residues long. Germline V gene sequence: CDR1 LNHDA, CDR2 SQIVND (reference sequence). V was clipped by 5 bases and J by 5 bases; unmatched bases: 17. This CDR3 reads CASSVSGTGARSGTEAFF. The CDR3 DNA follows: TGTGCCAGTAGTGTGTCCGGGACAGGGGCAAGGAGTGGGACTGAAGCTTTCTTT.

This sequence joins TRBV5-1 and TRBJ2-3, with 9 bases that match TRBD1. The CDR3 is 16 residues long. CDR1 is SGHRS, CDR2 YFSETQ, per germline. After removal of 2 bases from V and 2 bases from J, the junction contained 6 bases not matched to a gene. The CDR3 loop reads CASSLGQGIATDTQYF. The CDR3 bases are TGCGCCAGCAGCTTAGGACAGGGGATTGCCACAGATACGCAGTATTTT.